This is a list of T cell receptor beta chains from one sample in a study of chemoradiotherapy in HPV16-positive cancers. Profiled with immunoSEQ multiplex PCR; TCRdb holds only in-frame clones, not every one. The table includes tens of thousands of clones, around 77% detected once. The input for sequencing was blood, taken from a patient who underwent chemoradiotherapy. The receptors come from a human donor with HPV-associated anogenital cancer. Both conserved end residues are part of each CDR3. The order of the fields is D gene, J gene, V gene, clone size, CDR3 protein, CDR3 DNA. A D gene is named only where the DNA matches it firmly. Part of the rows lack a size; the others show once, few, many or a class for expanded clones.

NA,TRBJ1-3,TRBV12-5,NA,CASSSGVSGNTIYF,TGTGCTAGTTCCTCCGGGGTCTCTGGAAACACCATATATTTT
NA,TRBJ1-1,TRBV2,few,CASSEEGGTEAFF,TGTGCCAGCAGTGAAGAAGGGGGCACTGAAGCTTTCTTT
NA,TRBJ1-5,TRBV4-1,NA,CASSQGWWNQPQHF,TGCGCCAGCAGCCAAGGGTGGTGGAATCAGCCCCAGCATTTT
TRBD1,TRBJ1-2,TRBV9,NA,CASSGTTGQLYGYTF,TGTGCCAGCAGCGGTACTACGGGACAGCTCTATGGCTACACCTTC
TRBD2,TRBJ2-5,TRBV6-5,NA,CASRTSGGRETQYF,TGTGCCAGCAGAACTAGCGGGGGGAGAGAGACCCAGTACTTC
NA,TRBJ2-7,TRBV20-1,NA,CSIPFSYEQYF,TGCAGTATCCCATTCTCCTACGAGCAGTACTTC
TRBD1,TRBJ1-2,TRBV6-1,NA,CASSEAWDRGSYTF,TGTGCCAGCAGTGAAGCGTGGGACAGGGGAAGCTACACCTTC
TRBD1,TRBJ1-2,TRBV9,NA,CASSANQGQSFGYTF,TGTGCCAGCAGCGCTAACCAGGGACAGTCGTTTGGCTACACCTTC
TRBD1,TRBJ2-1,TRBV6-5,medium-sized,CASGGTGPYNEQFF,TGTGCCAGCGGGGGGACAGGGCCGTACAATGAGCAGTTCTTC
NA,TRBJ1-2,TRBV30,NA,CAWSTPGQGTLFCGYTF,TGTGCCTGGAGTACCCCCGGGCAGGGGACCCTTTTTTGTGGCTACACCTTC
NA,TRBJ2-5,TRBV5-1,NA,CASRVGGVPQETQYF,TGCGCCAGCCGAGTGGGCGGGGTCCCCCAAGAGACCCAGTACTTC
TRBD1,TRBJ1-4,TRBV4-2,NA,CASSPDYYRGRATTNEKLFF,TGTGCCAGCAGCCCCGACTACTACAGGGGGCGGGCGACAACTAATGAAAAACTGTTTTTT
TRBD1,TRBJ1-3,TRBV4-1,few,CASSQARGHSGNTIYF,TGCGCCAGCAGCCAAGCGAGGGGGCACTCTGGAAACACCATATATTTT
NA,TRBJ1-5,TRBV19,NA,CASVTLGEGNQPQHF,TGTGCCAGTGTCACACTCGGCGAGGGCAACCAGCCCCAGCATTTT
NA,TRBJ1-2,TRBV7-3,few,CASSLGGQRRRGYTF,TGTGCCAGCAGCTTAGGGGGACAACGACGACGGGGCTACACCTTC
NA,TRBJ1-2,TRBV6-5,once,CASRQTAAYGYTF,TGTGCCAGCAGACAGACAGCCGCGTATGGCTACACCTTC
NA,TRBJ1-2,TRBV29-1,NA,CIPRFQDGYTF,TGCATCCCCCGGTTCCAGGATGGCTACACCTTC
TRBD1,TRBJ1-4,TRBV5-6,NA,CASSSYRGSGNLANEKLFF,TGTGCCAGCAGCTCGTACAGGGGTTCCGGGAATCTCGCTAATGAAAAACTGTTTTTT
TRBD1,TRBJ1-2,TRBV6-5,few,CASSRDSFYGYTF,TGTGCCAGCAGTCGGGACAGCTTCTATGGCTACACCTTC
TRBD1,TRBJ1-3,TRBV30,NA,CAWNHDRVGNTIYF,TGTGCCTGGAATCATGACAGGGTTGGAAACACCATATATTTT
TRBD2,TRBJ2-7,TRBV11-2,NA,CASSYRTSGGTRSYEQYF,TGTGCCAGCAGCTATCGGACTAGCGGGGGGACAAGGTCCTACGAGCAGTACTTC
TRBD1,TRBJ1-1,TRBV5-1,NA,CASSPGGGGNTEAFF,TGCGCCAGCAGCCCCGGAGGGGGCGGGAACACTGAAGCTTTCTTT
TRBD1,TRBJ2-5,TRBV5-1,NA,CASSPTGQIQETQYF,TGCGCCAGCAGTCCTACGGGACAGATCCAAGAGACCCAGTACTTC
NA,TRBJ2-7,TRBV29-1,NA,CSVNDRLTYEQYF,TGCAGCGTTAATGACAGGTTAACCTACGAGCAGTACTTC
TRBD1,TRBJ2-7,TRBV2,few,CASSEALHRGDEQYF,TGTGCCAGCAGTGAAGCGCTTCACAGGGGAGACGAGCAGTACTTC
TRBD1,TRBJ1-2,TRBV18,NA,CASSPDRIGYGYTF,TGTGCCAGCTCCCCGGACAGGATCGGGTATGGCTACACCTTC
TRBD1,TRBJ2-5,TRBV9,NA,CASSETGQGGETQYF,TGTGCCAGCAGCGAGACGGGACAGGGTGGGGAGACCCAGTACTTC
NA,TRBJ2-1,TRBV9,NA,CASSVLQGSYNEQFF,TGTGCCAGCAGCGTTCTACAGGGATCCTACAATGAGCAGTTCTTC
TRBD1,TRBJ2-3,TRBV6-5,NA,CASSNRGNTDTQYF,TGTGCCAGCAGTAACAGGGGGAACACAGATACGCAGTATTTT
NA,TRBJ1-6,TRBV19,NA,CASSIDAPTSSSHNSPLHF,TGTGCCAGTAGTATAGACGCCCCTACATCGAGCAGCCATAATTCACCCCTCCACTTT
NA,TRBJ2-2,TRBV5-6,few,CASSFTNLDTGELFF,TGTGCCAGCAGCTTCACGAATTTGGACACCGGGGAGCTGTTTTTT
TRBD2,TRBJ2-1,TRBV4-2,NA,CASSQVGGSSYNEQFF,TGTGCCAGCAGCCAAGTCGGCGGGAGCTCCTACAATGAGCAGTTCTTC
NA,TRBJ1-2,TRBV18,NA,CASSPYHRDTNYGYTF,TGTGCCAGCTCACCGTACCACAGGGACACTAACTATGGCTACACCTTC
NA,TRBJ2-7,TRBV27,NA,CASSSSGLTPEQYF,TGTGCCAGCAGTTCCAGCGGACTCACGCCCGAGCAGTACTTC
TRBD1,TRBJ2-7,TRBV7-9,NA,CASSTGQGVHEQYF,TGTGCCAGCAGCACGGGACAGGGGGTCCACGAGCAGTACTTC
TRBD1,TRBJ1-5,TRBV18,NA,CASSPTGGEQPQHF,TGTGCCAGCTCACCTACAGGGGGCGAACAGCCCCAGCATTTT
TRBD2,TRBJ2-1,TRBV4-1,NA,CASSQEPGRGSYNEQFF,TGCGCCAGCAGCCAAGAGCCAGGGAGGGGATCCTACAATGAGCAGTTCTTC
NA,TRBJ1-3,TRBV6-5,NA,CASSRIISGNTIYF,TGTGCCAGCAGTCGGATAATCTCTGGAAACACCATATATTTT
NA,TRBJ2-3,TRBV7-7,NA,CASSPTSQGDTQYF,TGTGCCAGCAGCCCGACTAGCCAGGGGGATACGCAGTATTTT
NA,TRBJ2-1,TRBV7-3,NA,CASSLALYNEQFF,TGTGCCAGCAGCTTAGCTCTTTACAATGAGCAGTTCTTC
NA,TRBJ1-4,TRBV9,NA,CASSVDRAPNEKLFF,TGTGCCAGCAGCGTAGATAGGGCCCCAAATGAAAAACTGTTTTTT
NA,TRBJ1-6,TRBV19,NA,CASSISTFRSGALNSPLHF,TGTGCCAGTAGTATATCCACCTTCCGGTCGGGGGCGTTAAATTCACCCCTCCACTTT
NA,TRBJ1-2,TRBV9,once,CASSPQEARYGYTF,TGTGCCAGCAGCCCCCAAGAGGCTCGCTATGGCTACACCTTC
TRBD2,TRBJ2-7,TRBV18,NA,CASSPAGGFSYEQYF,TGTGCCAGCTCACCGGCCGGGGGGTTTTCCTACGAGCAGTACTTC
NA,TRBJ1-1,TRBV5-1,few,CASSSGQPNTEAFF,TGCGCCAGCAGCTCCGGACAGCCTAACACTGAAGCTTTCTTT
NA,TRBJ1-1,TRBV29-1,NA,CSVEAQRNTEAFF,TGCAGCGTTGAGGCACAGAGGAACACTGAAGCTTTCTTT
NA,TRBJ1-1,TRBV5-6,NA,CASSLEVELDPAFF,TGTGCCAGCAGCTTGGAGGTCGAGTTGGATCCGGCTTTCTTT
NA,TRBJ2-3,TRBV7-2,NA,CASSSRPRVTDTQYF,TGTGCCAGCAGCTCCCGGCCCCGGGTCACAGATACGCAGTATTTT
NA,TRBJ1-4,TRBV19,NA,CASSPQGQKLFF,TGTGCCAGTAGTCCACAGGGCCAAAAACTGTTTTTT
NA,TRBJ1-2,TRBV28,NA,CASSSGLGYTF,TGTGCCAGCAGTTCGGGCTTGGGCTACACCTTC
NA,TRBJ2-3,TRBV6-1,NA,CASSESRDITDTQYF,TGTGCCAGCAGTGAATCTAGGGACATCACAGATACGCAGTATTTT
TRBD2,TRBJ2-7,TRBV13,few,CASSLGGGNDEQYF,TGTGCCAGCAGCTTAGGGGGGGGGAACGACGAGCAGTACTTC
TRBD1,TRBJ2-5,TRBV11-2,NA,CASSFQGAETQYF,TGTGCCAGCAGCTTTCAGGGGGCGGAGACCCAGTACTTC
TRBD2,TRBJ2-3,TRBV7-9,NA,CASSPAGVSTDTQYF,TGTGCCAGCAGTCCAGCGGGAGTTAGCACAGATACGCAGTATTTT
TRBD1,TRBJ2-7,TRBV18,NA,CASSPTGGSSYEQYF,TGTGCCAGCTCACCGACAGGGGGTAGCTCCTACGAGCAGTACTTC